Each of the 6 T cell receptor beta chains below was sequenced from the same sample in a study of T cell repertoires in cytomegalovirus infection. TCRdb independently ran MiXCR on the reads; one entry per CDR3 protein. The sample holds 700,000 to 900,000 distinct CDR3 sequences, 25% to 30% seen once. Their recognized antigens are unknown. Sample: cultured CD8+ T cells from PBMCs, taken from culture after CMV antigen stimulation. All receptors come from a human donor in good health (CMV status not recorded). Some clones in this sample may be carry-over from other donors' samples.

This clonotype was recorded a few times. CDR3 amino acids: CASSLWEQRAFF. CDR3 sequence (DNA): TGTGCCAGCAGCCTTTGGGAACAACGGGCTTTCTTT. The J gene is TRBJ1-1, the V gene TRBV7-9; D unclear. CDR1 is SEHNR and CDR2 is FQNEAQ in the germline V gene (reference sequence). The V end lost 5 bases, the J end lost 11 bases, and 15 bases lay between the germline ends. This CDR3 spans 12 amino acids.

This clonotype appeared many times. The gene calls are TRBV7-6 and TRBJ2-1; D is perhaps TRBD2 (5 bases). The germline gives CDR1 SGHVS, CDR2 FNYEAQ. This CDR3 is built from 14 residues. The V end was cut by 5 bases, the J end by 9 bases, with 17 bases between. This CDR3 reads CASSRGRIGSEQFF. In DNA form, the CDR3 reads TGTGCCAGCAGCCGAGGACGGATAGGGAGTGAGCAGTTCTTC.

This clonotype was picked up a small number of times. The V call is TRBV27, the J call TRBJ2-2; tentative D call: TRBD1 (5 bases). Germline CDR1 is MNHEY and CDR2 is SMNVEV (reference sequence). The CDR3 length is 14 residues. Trimming shortened V by 4 bases and J by 4 bases, and 10 bases separated the two germline ends. The CDR3, as DNA: TGTGCCAGCAGTTATGACAGTGTCACCGGGGAGCTGTTTTTT. This codes for CASSYDSVTGELFF.

Only a few counts were recorded for this clonotype. V is TRBV2 and J is TRBJ1-5; D is uncertain. Germline V lookup: CDR1 SNHLY, CDR2 FYNNEI. Between the trimmed V and J ends, which lost 7 bases and 6 bases, there was a span of 13 bases. The length of the CDR3 is 13 residues. CDR3 nucleotide sequence: TGTGCCAGCACTGAGGGAGGACGTCAGCCCCAGCATTTT. This translates into CASTEGGRQPQHF.

This sequence joins TRBV27 and TRBJ2-5; D could derive from TRBD1 or TRBD2 (6 bases each). This CDR3 is built from 14 residues. Germline V lookup: CDR1 MNHEY, CDR2 SMNVEV (reference sequence). Trimming removed 5 bases from V and 5 bases from J, with 15 bases in between. In DNA form, the CDR3 reads TGTGCCAGCAGTCACTTAGGGGGGCCCGAGACCCAGTACTTC. Its protein is CASSHLGGPETQYF.

This chain joins TRBV6-5 and TRBJ2-5, with D hard to call. The CDR3 sequence is 16 residues long. Germline CDR1 reads MNHEY; CDR2 reads SVGAGI. V was shortened by 2 bases and J by 3 bases, with 16 bases between the two germline ends. DNA of the CDR3: TGTGCCAGCAGTTACGCCTCCCCCACAGAGGAAGAGACCCAGTACTTC. Translated, it gives CASSYASPTEEETQYF.